Each of the 6 T cell receptor beta chains below was sequenced from the same sample in a study of early T cells in non-severe SARS-CoV-2 infection. From the 5' RACE reads, TCRdb called clonotypes with MiXCR, one entry per CDR3 protein. Here the sample spans about 100,000 distinct CDR3 sequences, 13% being singletons. The sequencing sample was made of whole blood. The source of these receptors is an adult who was a healthcare worker with PCR-confirmed SARS-CoV-2 infection or an uninfected control (not recorded which).

At least ten counts were recorded for this clonotype. The chain carries TRBV7-8 and TRBJ2-3; TRBD2 matches at 9 bases. V dropped 2 bases and J dropped 8; count of bases not matched to a gene: 5. The CDR3 sequence is 14 residues long. CDR1 and CDR2 from the germline V gene are SGHVS and FQNEAQ. This chain's CDR3 is CASSLTPGLATQYF. Here the CDR3 DNA reads TGTGCCAGCAGCTTAACCCCGGGACTAGCTACGCAGTATTTT.

This clonotype was counted ten times or more. This chain uses TRBV29-1 with TRBJ2-1, with 8 bases fitting TRBD2. CDR1 and CDR2 from the germline V gene are SQVTM and ANQGSEA. This CDR3 comprises 12 residues. V was clipped by 7 bases and J by 5 bases; unmatched bases: 4. CDR3 residues: CSETSGDNEQFF. CDR3 in DNA: TGCAGCGAAACTAGCGGCGACAATGAGCAGTTCTTC.

The chain employs TRBV28 and TRBJ2-3; TRBD2 matches at 12 bases. Unmatched junction bases numbered 11, after V lost 6 bases and J lost 4 bases. From germline, CDR1 is MDHEN and CDR2 SYDVKM. The CDR3 runs 17 residues. The CDR3 DNA reads TGTGCCAGCAGGCAGAGGGGACTAGCGGGTATGGCAGATACGCAGTATTTT. It is translated as CASRQRGLAGMADTQYF.

V and J are TRBV9 and TRBJ1-1, with a tentative D call TRBD1 (5 bases). CDR1 is SGDLS, CDR2 YYNGEE, per germline. V was cut by 2 bases and J by 3 bases, with 5 bases left in between. This CDR3 contains 12 residues. In DNA, the CDR3 is TGTGCCAGCAGCGTGGGGGACACTGAAGCTTTCTTT. Translating gives CASSVGDTEAFF.

The sample holds a few counts of this clonotype. The V call is TRBV12-3 or TRBV12-4, the J call TRBJ2-1; possibly TRBD2 for D (7 bases). Trimming shortened V by 3 bases and J by 0 bases, and 9 bases separated the two germline ends. There are 15 residues in the CDR3. The CDR3 DNA is TGTGCCAGCAGTTTCGGGGGGCTCTCCTACAATGAGCAGTTCTTC. Amino acids: CASSFGGLSYNEQFF.

This clonotype was counted only a few times. V is TRBV20-1 and J is TRBJ2-7, with 9 bases identical to TRBD1. Germline V gene lookup returns CDR1 DFQATT and CDR2 SNEGSKA (reference sequence). This CDR3 is built from 19 residues. V was clipped by 0 bases and J by 2 bases; unmatched bases: 17. This CDR3 reads CSARDSSVSYRGHPYEQYF. The CDR3 coding sequence is TGCAGTGCTAGAGATTCGTCGGTCAGCTACAGGGGGCATCCCTACGAGCAGTACTTC.